These 14 T cell receptor beta chains originate from one sample sequenced in a study of T cells in Graves' hyperthyroidism and ophthalmopathy. What was amplified from RNA transcripts were TCR beta CDR3 regions. When the TCR CDR3 underwent first-round RT-PCR, the HTBI primer set was used. TCRdb re-called the multiplex PCR reads with MiXCR, one entry per CDR3 protein. The sample includes about 600,000 distinct CDR3 sequences, about a sixth of them seen just once. Material for sequencing was blood. Every receptor here comes from a woman aged 40 to 49 with Graves' ophthalmopathy.

This clonotype was seen repeatedly, ten times or more. This chain links TRBV7-3 with TRBJ2-7, with 7 bases matching TRBD2. Per germline, CDR1 SGHTA and CDR2 FQGTGA. V lost 0 bases and J lost 5; bases outside the gene matches: 1. The CDR3 runs to 13 residues. CDR3 region: CASSLTGRDEQYF. DNA of the CDR3: TGTGCCAGCAGCTTAACGGGGAGGGACGAGCAGTACTTC.

Ten or more counts support this clonotype. The chain employs TRBV24-1 and TRBJ2-2; 10 nucleotides agree with TRBD1. Germline CDR1 and CDR2: KGHDR and SFDVKD. The CDR3 covers 16 residues. V lost 3 bases and J lost 1; bases outside the gene matches: 1. CDR3 bases: TGTGCCACCAGTGATAGGGACAGGGGGAACACCGGGGAGCTGTTTTTT. It codes for CATSDRDRGNTGELFF.

This chain links TRBV20-1 with TRBJ2-3; TRBD2 is a possible D gene (6 bases). CDR1 is DFQATT, CDR2 SNEGSKA, per germline (reference sequence). V was trimmed by 6 bases and J by 2 bases, leaving 15 bases between them. The CDR3 runs 14 residues. The CDR3 DNA follows: TGCAGTGCCCGATATCTAGCGACCACAGATACGCAGTATTTT. Translated: CSARYLATTDTQYF.

The V call is TRBV7-9, the J call TRBJ2-7; D remains ambiguous. V dropped 0 bases and J dropped 5 bases, with 8 bases sitting between them. Germline CDR1 is SEHNR and CDR2 is FQNEAQ (reference sequence). The CDR3 is 13 residues long. The DNA for the CDR3 is TGTGCCAGCAGCTTAGCGATCTGGGACGAGCAGTACTTC. As protein: CASSLAIWDEQYF.

This clonotype was picked up many times. The chain recombines TRBV27 with TRBJ2-1; 9 bases align to TRBD1. The germline gives CDR1 MNHEY, CDR2 SMNVEV (reference sequence). The CDR3 totals 15 residues. After removal of 5 bases from V and 4 bases from J, the junction contained 6 bases not matched to a gene. The CDR3 sequence is CASSKAGTGYNEQFF. The CDR3 bases are TGTGCCAGCAGTAAAGCCGGGACAGGGTACAATGAGCAGTTCTTC.

This clonotype was recorded a few times. The V and J genes are TRBV12-3 or TRBV12-4 and TRBJ1-1; D is unclear. Trimming took 2 bases from V and 6 from J, leaving 7 bases between them. This CDR3 has 12 residues. For the CDR3, the DNA is TGTGCCAGCAGTTTAAAGTACGCTGAAGCTTTCTTT. Translated, it gives CASSLKYAEAFF.

The chain links TRBV28 to TRBJ2-7, with a possible D match to TRBD1 (6 bases). Trimming pared 4 bases from V and 3 bases from J, leaving 16 bases between. The CDR3 spans 15 residues. Germline V gene lookup returns CDR1 MDHEN and CDR2 SYDVKM. The DNA of the CDR3 is TGTGCCAGCAGTTCCCCTGGACAGTCCCACTACGAGCAGTACTTC. Encoded protein: CASSSPGQSHYEQYF.

With regard to this clonotype: No conserved phenylalanine or tryptophan ends this CDR3, so it is likely a read error. This chain links TRBV12-3 or TRBV12-4 with TRBJ1-5, with D maybe TRBD1 (6 bases). The V gene lost 1 base and the J gene lost 0 bases, with 10 bases spanning the gap. This CDR3 is 16 amino acids long. The CDR3 loop is CASSLGGTLSNQPQHL. The CDR3 region has the DNA TGTGCCAGCAGTTTAGGAGGGACACTTAGCAATCAGCCCCAGCATCTT.

Only a few counts were recorded for this clonotype. The genes are TRBV29-1 and TRBJ2-7, with 8 bases lining up with TRBD2. J gave up 0 bases and V 5 bases, and 18 bases lay outside the gene matches. CDR3 length: 18 amino acids. CDR1 is SQVTM, CDR2 ANQGSEA, per germline. CDR3 region: CSVRTSGFSPFSSYEQYF. The DNA for the CDR3 is TGCAGCGTTCGTACTAGCGGCTTTTCCCCATTTTCCTCCTACGAGCAGTACTTC.

This clonotype was counted between two and nine times. This chain uses TRBV6-1 with TRBJ1-5, with D hard to call. V was clipped by 5 bases and J by 6 bases, with 14 bases between them. Germline-derived CDR1 and CDR2 are MNHNS and SASEGT. The CDR3 runs 14 residues. The CDR3 DNA follows: TGTGCCAGCAGTATCCAACCCGATAGTCAGCCCCAGCATTTT. Protein product: CASSIQPDSQPQHF.

The J gene is TRBJ1-4, the V gene TRBV29-1; TRBD1 matches at 9 bases. Per germline, CDR1 SQVTM and CDR2 ANQGSEA. V dropped 6 bases and J dropped 5; count of bases not matched to a gene: 1. The CDR3 consists of 12 residues. The CDR3 DNA sequence: TGCAGCGTCGGGACAGGGAATGAAAAACTGTTTTTT. Amino acids: CSVGTGNEKLFF.

The sample holds many counts of this clonotype. The chain has TRBV30 and TRBJ1-2; D uncertain. Per germline, CDR1 GTSNPN and CDR2 SVGIG (reference sequence). V was pared by 8 bases and J by 8 bases, with 18 bases between. The CDR3 sequence is 12 residues long. CDR3 DNA: TGTGCCACCAGAGACCGCAGGCGGGGCTACACCTTC. The encoded protein is CATRDRRRGYTF.

This chain connects TRBV4-2 to TRBJ1-2; D is undetermined. There are 14 residues in the CDR3. Trimming removed 4 bases from V and 2 bases from J, with 11 bases in between. From germline, CDR1 is LGHNA and CDR2 YNFKEQ. CDR3 sequence reads: CASSPRVGNYGYTF. The CDR3 coding sequence is TGTGCCAGCAGCCCGAGGGTGGGGAACTATGGCTACACCTTC.

This chain uses TRBV7-6 with TRBJ2-7; weak D call: TRBD2 (5 bases). The V and J ends lost 5 bases and 5 bases respectively, with 16 bases between them. Germline V gives CDR1 SGHVS, CDR2 FNYEAQ. The CDR3 consists of 14 residues. CDR3: CASSPSGVPNEQYF. The CDR3 nucleotides read TGTGCCAGCAGCCCATCCGGGGTGCCAAACGAGCAGTACTTC.